These 9 T cell receptor beta chains were sequenced from one sample in a study of blood T cells in healthy people across ages. Alongside a J-beta primer mix, a sample-barcoded 5' primer served in a second PCR lasting about 6 to 11 cycles. A single record per CDR3 protein comes from TCRdb applying MiXCR to the 5' RACE reads. Here the sample spans some 700,000 distinct CDR3 sequences, 22% being singletons. Sequencing used blood. The receptors come from a man aged 70-80 years in good health.

This clonotype was seen a handful of times. The rearrangement joins TRBV2 to TRBJ2-5; 8 bases agree with TRBD2. The J call may be incorrect, as the DNA end agrees better with TRBJ2-1. CDR3 length: 16 residues. CDR1 and CDR2 (germline): SNHLY, FYNNEI. The CDR3: CASSARSGGAGNEQFF. The CDR3 DNA reads as TGTGCCAGCAGTGCTCGTTCGGGGGGGGCGGGCAATGAGCAGTTCTTC.

This chain uses TRBV18 with TRBJ2-1, with 12 bases aligning to TRBD1. CDR3 length: 15 amino acids. Germline V gene data show CDR1 as KGHSH and CDR2 as LQKENI. The V segment lost 1 base and the J segment 9 bases; nucleotides outside the gene matches: 4. The CDR3 region is CASSPRGTGGGEQFF. The DNA of the CDR3 is TGTGCCAGCTCACCACGGGGGACAGGGGGCGGTGAGCAGTTCTTC. The variable domain in full, completed from reference TRBV18 and TRBJ2-1, reads NAGVMQNPRHLVRRRGQEARLRCSPMKGHSHVYWYRQLPEEGLKFMVYLQKENIIDESGMPKERFSAEFPKEGPSILRIQQVVRGDSAAYFCASSPRGTGGGEQFFGPGTRLTVL.

This chain connects TRBV7-3 to TRBJ2-3, with 7 bases matching TRBD2. CDR1 is SGHTA, CDR2 FQGTGA, per germline. V trimming: 9 bases; J trimming: 7 bases; junction bases outside the gene matches: 16. CDR3 size: 15 residues. The CDR3, as DNA: TGTGCCAGGTACCCACTAGCGTCCAAGAGGAATACGCAGTATTTT. It specifies CARYPLASKRNTQYF.

The chain links TRBV9 to TRBJ2-3; the match to TRBD2 covers 8 bases. Germline trimming cut 4 bases from V and 2 bases from J; bases unmatched to any gene: 6. In germline, CDR1 is SGDLS, CDR2 YYNGEE. The CDR3 is 15 amino acids. CDR3: CASSPRGGVTDTQYF. CDR3 coding DNA: TGTGCCAGCAGCCCACGGGGGGGGGTCACAGATACGCAGTATTTT.

This clonotype has more than one count but fewer than ten. This CDR3 is CASRLGVQETQYF. The CDR3 DNA reads TGTGCCAGCAGACTAGGGGTACAGGAGACCCAGTACTTC. The genes are TRBV28 and TRBJ2-5; D assignment may be TRBD1 or TRBD2 (5 bases each). Trimming left V 6 bases short and J 5 bases short, with 13 bases between. The germline gives CDR1 MDHEN, CDR2 SYDVKM. This CDR3 is built from 13 residues.

This clonotype was seen a handful of times. The V and J genes are TRBV5-1 and TRBJ1-1; D ambiguous. Germline V lookup: CDR1 SGHRS, CDR2 YFSETQ. The CDR3 length is 15 residues. V was clipped by 4 bases and J by 5 bases, with 18 bases between them. The CDR3 here is CASSPSAGLRTEAFF. The CDR3 DNA follows: TGCGCCAGCAGCCCCTCCGCCGGACTAAGGACTGAAGCTTTCTTT.

The genes are TRBV15 and TRBJ1-5; D gene uncertain. Between the trimmed V and J ends, which lost 0 bases and 4 bases, there was a span of 16 bases. The CDR3 is made up of 17 amino acids. Germline CDR1 reads LNHNV; CDR2 reads YYDKDF (reference sequence). This CDR3 reads CATSREGLGGQNQPQHF. The CDR3 DNA reads as TGTGCCACCAGCAGAGAGGGGTTGGGCGGGCAAAATCAGCCCCAGCATTTT.

V usage is TRBV7-7 and J usage is TRBJ2-1; the D gene is possibly TRBD2 (6 bases). The ends were cut back, 1 base at V and 5 bases at J, with 15 bases in the middle. The germline V gene has CDR1 SSHAT and CDR2 FNYEAQ (reference sequence). The length of the CDR3 is 16 residues. The CDR3: CASSLDFPSVHNEQFF. CDR3 DNA: TGTGCCAGCAGCTTAGATTTCCCTAGCGTCCACAATGAGCAGTTCTTC.

The sample holds a few counts of this clonotype. The V call is TRBV11-2, the J call TRBJ2-4; maybe TRBD2 (5 bases). This CDR3 is built from 15 residues. The V gene's germline CDR1 is SGHAT and CDR2 FQNNGV. The V end was cut by 5 bases, the J end by 2 bases, with 13 bases between. In nucleotides, the CDR3 is TGTGCCAGCAGCCTACTAGGCCTCCCCAAAAACATTCAGTACTTC. Translating gives CASSLLGLPKNIQYF.